This TCR beta chain was captured by sequencing in a study of shared clonotypes between healthy human individuals. Background on the study: CD4 naive and memory got three plates each, CD8 naive two, CD8 memory one.

The repertoire was sequenced with immunoSEQ multiplex PCR; TCRdb's copy has only in-frame clones and lacks some. The sample carries roughly 2,000,000 clones, approximately 94% recorded once. Naive CD8 cells comprised CD45RO-negative, CCR7-positively selected cells, excluding terminally differentiated effector memory CD45RA+ cells. Whole-study results and caveats: The researchers took only blood, and tissue repertoires probably look different.

This CDR3 comprises 15 residues. Germline values: CDR1 MNHNS, CDR2 SASEGT. The V gene end was trimmed by 3 bases and the J gene end by 3 bases; junction bases not matched to a gene: 6. As concerns this clone: Its antigen is currently unknown.

Material for sequencing was naive CD8+ T cells sorted from blood. The gene calls are TRBV6-1 and TRBJ2-7, with 9 positions matching TRBD1. This receptor was taken from a man between 18 and 35 years old in good health. The CDR3 sequence is CASSEDRGQLYEQYF. The CDR3 DNA reads as TGTGCCAGCAGTGAGGACAGGGGCCAACTCTACGAGCAGTACTTC.